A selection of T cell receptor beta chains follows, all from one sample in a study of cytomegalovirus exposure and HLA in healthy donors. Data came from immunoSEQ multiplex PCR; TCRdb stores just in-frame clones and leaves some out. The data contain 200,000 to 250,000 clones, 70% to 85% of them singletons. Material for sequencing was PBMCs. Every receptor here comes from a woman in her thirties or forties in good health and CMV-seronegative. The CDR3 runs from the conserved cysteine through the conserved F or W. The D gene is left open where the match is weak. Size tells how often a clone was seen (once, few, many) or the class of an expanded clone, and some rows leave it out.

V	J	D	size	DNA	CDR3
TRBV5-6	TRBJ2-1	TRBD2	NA	TGTGCCAGCAGTCACCCGGGGGGACCCCTCAGTGAGCAGTTCTTC	CASSHPGGPLSEQFF
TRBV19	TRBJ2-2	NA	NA	TGTGCCAGTAGTCTCGACAGCACCGGGGAGCTGTTTTTT	CASSLDSTGELFF
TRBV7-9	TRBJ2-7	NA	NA	TGTGCCAGCAGCTTAGGGGCAGACCCCTACGAGCAGTACTTC	CASSLGADPYEQYF
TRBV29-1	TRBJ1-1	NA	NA	TGCAGCGTTGGGGAGGGGAGACGGAACACTGAAGCTTTCTTT	CSVGEGRRNTEAFF
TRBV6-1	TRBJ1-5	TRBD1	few	TGTGCCAGCAGTGCAGGGACAGGGGGAGGACGGCCCCAGCATTTT	CASSAGTGGGRPQHF
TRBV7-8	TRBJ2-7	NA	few	TGTGCCAGCAATAACCCCGGGGGGCTAGGCGTCTACGAGCAGTACTTC	CASNNPGGLGVYEQYF
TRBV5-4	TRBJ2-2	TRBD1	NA	TGTGCCAGCAACCTTTACGGGACAGCGAACACCGGGGAGCTGTTTTTT	CASNLYGTANTGELFF
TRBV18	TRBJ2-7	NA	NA	TGTGCCAGCTCACCCCAGGGGTTGTCCTACGAGCAGTACTTC	CASSPQGLSYEQYF
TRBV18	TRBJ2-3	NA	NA	TGTGCCAGCTCACCGGGGCACAGTCCCACAGATACGCAGTATTTT	CASSPGHSPTDTQYF
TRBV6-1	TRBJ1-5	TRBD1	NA	TGTGCCACCTCGAATCGACAGGGGGAAGCCCAGCATTTT	CATSNRQGEAQHF
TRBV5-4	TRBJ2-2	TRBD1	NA	TGTGCCAGCAGCTCCCGGGACAGGGGGCTCGACACCGGGGAGCTGTTTTTT	CASSSRDRGLDTGELFF
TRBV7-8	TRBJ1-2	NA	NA	TGTGCCAGCAGCTTAGGGGGGGAGAACTATGGCTACACCTTC	CASSLGGENYGYTF
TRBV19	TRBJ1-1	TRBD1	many	TGTGCCAGTAGTATTGGCTACAGGGGACGAGTCGGATCCGGGGCTTTCTTT	CASSIGYRGRVGSGAFF
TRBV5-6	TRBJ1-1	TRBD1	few	TGTGCCAGCAGCTTGGGGTTTGAGACAGGGGGCACGGGCACTGAAGCTTTCTTT	CASSLGFETGGTGTEAFF
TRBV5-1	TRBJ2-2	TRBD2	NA	TGCGCCAGCAGCTTGATCGGGACTAGCGGGGCGAACACCGGGGAGCTGTTTTTT	CASSLIGTSGANTGELFF
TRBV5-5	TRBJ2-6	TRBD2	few	TGTGCCAGCAGCTGGGGAGGGGCTGGGGCCAACGTCCTGACTTTC	CASSWGGAGANVLTF
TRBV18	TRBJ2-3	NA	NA	TGTGCCAGCTCATCGAATGTGGGGGCCACAGATACGCAGTATTTT	CASSSNVGATDTQYF
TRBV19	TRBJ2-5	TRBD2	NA	TGTGCCAGTAGTATACGAGGGAGGGCGGGCCGCAACCAAGAGACCCAGTACTTC	CASSIRGRAGRNQETQYF
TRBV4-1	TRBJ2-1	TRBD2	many	TGCGCCAGCAGCCAAGGTCAAGCGGGGGGGCCGGTTGGGAATGAGCAGTTCTTC	CASSQGQAGGPVGNEQFF
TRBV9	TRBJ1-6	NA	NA	TGTGCCAGCAGCGCGACGCGGGAATTTTCACCCCTCCACTTT	CASSATREFSPLHF
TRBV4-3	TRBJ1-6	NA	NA	TGCGCCAGCAGCCAAGATCGGCGGGACCTATTTAATTCACCCCTCCACTTT	CASSQDRRDLFNSPLHF
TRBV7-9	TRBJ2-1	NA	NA	TGTGCCAGCAGCGAAAAAGGGGTTGAGCAGTTCTTC	CASSEKGVEQFF
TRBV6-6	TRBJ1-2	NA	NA	TGTGCCAGCAGTTCCCCGGGGGTGGGCGGCTACACCTTC	CASSSPGVGGYTF
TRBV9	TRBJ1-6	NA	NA	TGTGCCAGCAGCGTAGAGGGAGGGTATAATTCACCCCTCCACTTT	CASSVEGGYNSPLHF
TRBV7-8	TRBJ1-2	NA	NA	TGTGCCAGCAGCCACTCCGGGGGGGGAGGCTACACCTTC	CASSHSGGGGYTF
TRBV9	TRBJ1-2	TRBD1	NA	TGTGCCAGCAGCGGATGGACAGGGGGAAATCGGGGTGGCTACACCTTC	CASSGWTGGNRGGYTF
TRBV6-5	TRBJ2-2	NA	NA	TGTGCCAGCAGAGCGAAGGTGAACACCGGGGAGCTGTTTTTT	CASRAKVNTGELFF
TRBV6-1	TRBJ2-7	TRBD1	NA	TGTGCCTCCTGGGGGGACAGGGCGACCTACGAGCAGTACTTC	CASWGDRATYEQYF
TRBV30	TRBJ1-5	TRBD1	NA	TGTGCCTGGAGCCTCGGGACAGGGTATAATCAGCCCCAGCATTTT	CAWSLGTGYNQPQHF
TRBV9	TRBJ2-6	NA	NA	TGTGCCAGCAGCGTAGGCTATGACAGTTGGTCTGGGGCCAACGTCCTGACTTTC	CASSVGYDSWSGANVLTF
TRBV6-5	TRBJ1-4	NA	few	TGTGCCAGTAGCTCAAGGCCCTCGGGGAAACTGTTTTTT	CASSSRPSGKLFF
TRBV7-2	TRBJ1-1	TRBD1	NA	TGTGCCAGCAGCTTAGTCCCGCTTGGACAGGGGGCAAGAGGTGAAGCTTTCTTT	CASSLVPLGQGARGEAFF
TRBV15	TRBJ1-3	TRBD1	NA	TGTGCCACCAGCAGAGCAGGACAGGTCGGGAACACCATATATTTT	CATSRAGQVGNTIYF
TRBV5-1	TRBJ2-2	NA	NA	TGCGCCAGCAGCACCGTACCAGGGGCCCAAAACACCGGGGAGCTGTTTTTT	CASSTVPGAQNTGELFF
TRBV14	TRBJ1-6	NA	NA	TGTGCCAGCAGCCGCCAAGGAGTCTATAATTCACCCCTCCACTTT	CASSRQGVYNSPLHF
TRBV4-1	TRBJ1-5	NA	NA	TGCGCCAGCAGCCAAGGGCAACAGGGCCGGGAGCCCCAGCATTTT	CASSQGQQGREPQHF
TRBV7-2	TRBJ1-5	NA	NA	TGTGCCAGCAGCTTCCAGGGGACCCAGCCCCAGCATTTT	CASSFQGTQPQHF
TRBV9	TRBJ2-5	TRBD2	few	TGTGCCAGCAGCCCCCGGGGTAGCGGGGGGGATATACAAGAGACCCAGTACTTC	CASSPRGSGGDIQETQYF
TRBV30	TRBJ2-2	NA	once	TGTGCCTGGAGTGAGTCAGGGTACACCGGGGAGCTGTTTTTT	CAWSESGYTGELFF
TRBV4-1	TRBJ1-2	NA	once	TGCGCCAGCAGCCAAACGACAAGTGGTGGCTACACCTTC	CASSQTTSGGYTF